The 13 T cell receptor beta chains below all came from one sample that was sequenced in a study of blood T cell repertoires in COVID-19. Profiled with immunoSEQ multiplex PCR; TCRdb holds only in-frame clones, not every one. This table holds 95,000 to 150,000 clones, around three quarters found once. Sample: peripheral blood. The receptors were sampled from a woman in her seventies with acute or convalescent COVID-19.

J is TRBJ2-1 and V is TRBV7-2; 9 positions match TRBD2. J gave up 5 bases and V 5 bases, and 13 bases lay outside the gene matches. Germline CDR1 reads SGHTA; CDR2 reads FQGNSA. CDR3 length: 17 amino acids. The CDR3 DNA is TGTGCCAGCAGCGGGACTAGCCCATCTGGGCCGGACAATGAGCAGTTCTTC. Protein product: CASSGTSPSGPDNEQFF.

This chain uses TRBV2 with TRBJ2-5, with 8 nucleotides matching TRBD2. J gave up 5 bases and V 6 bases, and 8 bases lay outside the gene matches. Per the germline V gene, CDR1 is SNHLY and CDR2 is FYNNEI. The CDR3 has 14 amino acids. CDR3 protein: CASRTGRGGETQYF. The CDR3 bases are TGTGCCAGCAGGACCGGGAGGGGAGGGGAGACCCAGTACTTC.

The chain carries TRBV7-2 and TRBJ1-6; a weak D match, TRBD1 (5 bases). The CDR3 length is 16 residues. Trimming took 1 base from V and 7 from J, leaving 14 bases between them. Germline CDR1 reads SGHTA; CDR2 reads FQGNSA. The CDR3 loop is CASSLEGRAQNSPLHF. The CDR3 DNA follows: TGTGCCAGCAGCTTAGAGGGCAGGGCTCAGAATTCACCCCTCCACTTT.

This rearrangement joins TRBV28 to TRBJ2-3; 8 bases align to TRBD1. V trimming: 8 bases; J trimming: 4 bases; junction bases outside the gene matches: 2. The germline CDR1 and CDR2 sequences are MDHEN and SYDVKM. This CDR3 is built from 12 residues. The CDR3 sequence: CASGQGADTQYF. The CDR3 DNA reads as TGTGCCAGCGGACAGGGCGCAGATACGCAGTATTTT.

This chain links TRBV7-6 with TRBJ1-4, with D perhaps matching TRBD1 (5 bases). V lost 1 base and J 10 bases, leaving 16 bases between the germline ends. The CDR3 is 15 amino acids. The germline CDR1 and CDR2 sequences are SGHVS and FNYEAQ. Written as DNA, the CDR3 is TGTGCCAGCAGCTTAGTAGGTGTCAGCGGGGGAAAACTGTTTTTT. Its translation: CASSLVGVSGGKLFF.

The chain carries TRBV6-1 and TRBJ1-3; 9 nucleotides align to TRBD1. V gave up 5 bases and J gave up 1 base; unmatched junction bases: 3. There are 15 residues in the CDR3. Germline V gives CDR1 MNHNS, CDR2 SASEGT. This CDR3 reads CASSPDRGSGNTIYF. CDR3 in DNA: TGTGCCAGCAGTCCCGACAGGGGGTCTGGAAACACCATATATTTT.

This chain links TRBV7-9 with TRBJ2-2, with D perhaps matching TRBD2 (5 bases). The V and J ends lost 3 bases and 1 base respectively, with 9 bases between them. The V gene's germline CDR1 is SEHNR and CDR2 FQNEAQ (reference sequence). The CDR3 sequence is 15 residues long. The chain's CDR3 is CASSFTGMNTGELFF. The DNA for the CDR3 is TGTGCCAGCAGCTTTACCGGGATGAACACCGGGGAGCTGTTTTTT.

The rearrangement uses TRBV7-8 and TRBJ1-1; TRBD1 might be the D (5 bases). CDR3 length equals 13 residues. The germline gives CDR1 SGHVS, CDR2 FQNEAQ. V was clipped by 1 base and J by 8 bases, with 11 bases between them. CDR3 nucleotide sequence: TGTGCCAGCAGCTTAGGCGTGCGGGGGGAAGCTTTCTTT. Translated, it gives CASSLGVRGEAFF.

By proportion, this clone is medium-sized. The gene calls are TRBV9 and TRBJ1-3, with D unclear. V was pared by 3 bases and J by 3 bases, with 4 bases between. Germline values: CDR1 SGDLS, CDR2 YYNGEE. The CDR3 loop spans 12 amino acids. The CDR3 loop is CASSGGGNTIYF. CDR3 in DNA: TGTGCCAGCAGCGGAGGTGGAAACACCATATATTTT.

This chain's CDR3 is CASSYLKRGSSYNEQFF. DNA of the CDR3: TGTGCCAGCAGTTATTTAAAGCGGGGGAGCTCCTACAATGAGCAGTTCTTC. The chain couples TRBV6-2 or TRBV6-3 to TRBJ2-1; the match to TRBD2 covers 8 bases. The CDR3 contains 17 residues. J lost 0 bases, V lost 3 bases, and 7 bases had no gene match. CDR1 is MNHEY and CDR2 is SVGEGT in the germline V gene.

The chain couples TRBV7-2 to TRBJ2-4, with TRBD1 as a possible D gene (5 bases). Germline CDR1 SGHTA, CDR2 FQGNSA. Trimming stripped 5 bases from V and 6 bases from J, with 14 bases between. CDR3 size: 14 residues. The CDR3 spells CASSIDQGINIQYF. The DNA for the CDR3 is TGTGCCAGCAGCATAGATCAGGGTATAAACATTCAGTACTTC.

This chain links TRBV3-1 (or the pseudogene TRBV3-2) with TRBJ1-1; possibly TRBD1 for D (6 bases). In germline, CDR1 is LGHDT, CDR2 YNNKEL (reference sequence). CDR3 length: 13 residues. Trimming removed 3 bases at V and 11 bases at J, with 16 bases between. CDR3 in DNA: TGTGCCAGCAGCCAGGACGGGGGGCTCGGGGCTTTCTTT. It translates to CASSQDGGLGAFF.

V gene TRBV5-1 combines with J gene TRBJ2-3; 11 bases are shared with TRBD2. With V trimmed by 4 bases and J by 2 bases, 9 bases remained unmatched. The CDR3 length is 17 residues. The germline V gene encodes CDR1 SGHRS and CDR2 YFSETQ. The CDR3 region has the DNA TGCGCCAGCAGCAAACACCCGACTAGCGGGAACACAGATACGCAGTATTTT. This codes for CASSKHPTSGNTDTQYF. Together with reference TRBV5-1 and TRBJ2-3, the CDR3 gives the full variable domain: KAGVTQTPRYLIKTRGQQVTLSCSPISGHRSVSWYQQTPGQGLQFLFEYFSETQRNKGNFPGRFSGRQFSNSRSEMNVSTLELGDSALYLCASSKHPTSGNTDTQYFGPGTRLTVL.